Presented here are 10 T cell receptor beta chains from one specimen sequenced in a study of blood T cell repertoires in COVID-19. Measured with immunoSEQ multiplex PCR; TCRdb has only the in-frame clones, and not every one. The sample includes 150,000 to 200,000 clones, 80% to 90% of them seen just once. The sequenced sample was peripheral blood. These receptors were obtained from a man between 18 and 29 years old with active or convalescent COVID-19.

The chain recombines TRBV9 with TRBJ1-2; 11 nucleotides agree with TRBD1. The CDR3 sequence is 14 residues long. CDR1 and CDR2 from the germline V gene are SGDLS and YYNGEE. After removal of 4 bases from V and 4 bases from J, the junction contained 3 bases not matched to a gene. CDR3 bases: TGTGCCAGCAGCCTTGGACAGGGGGCCTATGGCTACACCTTC. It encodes CASSLGQGAYGYTF.

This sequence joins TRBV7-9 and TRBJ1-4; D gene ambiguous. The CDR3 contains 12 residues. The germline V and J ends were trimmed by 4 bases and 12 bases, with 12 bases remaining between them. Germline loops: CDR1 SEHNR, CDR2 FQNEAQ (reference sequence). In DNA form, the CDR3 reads TGTGCCAGCAGCTCCGACCGGGGTCAACTGTTTTTT. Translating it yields CASSSDRGQLFF.

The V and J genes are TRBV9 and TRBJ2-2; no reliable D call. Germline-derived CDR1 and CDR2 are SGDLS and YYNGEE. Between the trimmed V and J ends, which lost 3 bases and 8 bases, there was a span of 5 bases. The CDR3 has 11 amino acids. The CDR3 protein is CASSDEGELFF. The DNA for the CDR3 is TGTGCCAGCAGCGATGAGGGGGAGCTGTTTTTT. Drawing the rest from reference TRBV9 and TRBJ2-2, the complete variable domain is DSGVTQTPKHLITATGQRVTLRCSPRSGDLSVYWYQQSLDQGLQFLIQYYNGEERAKGNILERFSAQQFPDLHSELNLSSLELGDSALYFCASSDEGELFFGEGSRLTVL.

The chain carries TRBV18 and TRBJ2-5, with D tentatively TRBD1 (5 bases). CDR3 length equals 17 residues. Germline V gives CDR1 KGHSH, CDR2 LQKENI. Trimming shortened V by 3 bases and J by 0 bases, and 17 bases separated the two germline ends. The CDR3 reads CASSPRTNQLNQETQYF. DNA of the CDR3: TGTGCCAGCTCACCTCGGACAAACCAATTAAACCAAGAGACCCAGTACTTC.

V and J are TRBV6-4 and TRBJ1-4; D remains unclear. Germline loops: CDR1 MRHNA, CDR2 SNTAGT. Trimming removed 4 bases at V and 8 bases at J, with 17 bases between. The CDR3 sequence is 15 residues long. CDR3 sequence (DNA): TGTGCCAGCAGTGCTTACTCCGGGAGAGGAGAAAAACTGTTTTTT. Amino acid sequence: CASSAYSGRGEKLFF.

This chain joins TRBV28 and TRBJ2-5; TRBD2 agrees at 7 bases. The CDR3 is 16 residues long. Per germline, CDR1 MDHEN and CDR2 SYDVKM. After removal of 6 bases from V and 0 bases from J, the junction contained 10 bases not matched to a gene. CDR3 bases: TGTGCCAGCAGCCATCCTACCGGGACTAACCAAGAGACCCAGTACTTC. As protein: CASSHPTGTNQETQYF.

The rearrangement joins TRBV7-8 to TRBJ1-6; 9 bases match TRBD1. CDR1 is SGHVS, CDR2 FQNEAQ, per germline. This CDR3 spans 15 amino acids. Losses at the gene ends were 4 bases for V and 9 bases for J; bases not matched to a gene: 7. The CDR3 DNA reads TGTGCCAGCAGCTCTGGGACAGGGATGGTTTCACCCCTCCACTTT. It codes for CASSSGTGMVSPLHF.

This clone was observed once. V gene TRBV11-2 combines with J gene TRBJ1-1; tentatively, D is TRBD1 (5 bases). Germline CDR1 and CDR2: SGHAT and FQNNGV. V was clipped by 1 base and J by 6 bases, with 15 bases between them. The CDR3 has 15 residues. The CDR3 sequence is CASSLGSQGWAEAFF. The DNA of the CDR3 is TGTGCCAGCAGCTTAGGCTCCCAGGGATGGGCTGAAGCTTTCTTT.

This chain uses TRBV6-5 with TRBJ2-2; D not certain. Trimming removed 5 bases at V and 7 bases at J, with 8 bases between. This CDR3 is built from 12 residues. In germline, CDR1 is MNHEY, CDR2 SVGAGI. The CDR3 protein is CASSPQYGELFF. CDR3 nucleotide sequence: TGTGCCAGCAGTCCGCAGTACGGGGAGCTGTTTTTT.

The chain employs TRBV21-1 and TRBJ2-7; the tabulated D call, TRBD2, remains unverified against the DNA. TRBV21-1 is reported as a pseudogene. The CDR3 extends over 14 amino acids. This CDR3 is CASSPLAGTYEQYF. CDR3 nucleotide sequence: TGTGCCAGCAGCCCCCTAGCGGGTACCTACGAGCAGTACTTC.